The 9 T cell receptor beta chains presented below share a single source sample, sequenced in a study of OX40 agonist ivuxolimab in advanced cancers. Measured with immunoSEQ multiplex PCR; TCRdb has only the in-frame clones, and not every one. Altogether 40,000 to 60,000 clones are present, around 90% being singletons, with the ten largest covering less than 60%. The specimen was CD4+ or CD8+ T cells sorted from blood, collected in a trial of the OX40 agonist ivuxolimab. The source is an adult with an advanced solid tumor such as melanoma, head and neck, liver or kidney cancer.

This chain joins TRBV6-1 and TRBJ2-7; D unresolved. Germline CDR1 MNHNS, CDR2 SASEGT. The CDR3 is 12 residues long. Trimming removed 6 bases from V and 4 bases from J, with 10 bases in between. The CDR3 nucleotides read TGTGCCAGCAGCAGTAACTATTACGAGCAGTACTTC. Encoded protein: CASSSNYYEQYF.

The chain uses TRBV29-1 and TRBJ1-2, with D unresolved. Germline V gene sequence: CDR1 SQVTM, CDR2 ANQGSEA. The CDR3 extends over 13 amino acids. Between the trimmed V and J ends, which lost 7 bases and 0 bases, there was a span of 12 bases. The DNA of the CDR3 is TGCAGCGGTCTGCACTCTTCTAACTATGGCTACACCTTC. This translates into CSGLHSSNYGYTF.

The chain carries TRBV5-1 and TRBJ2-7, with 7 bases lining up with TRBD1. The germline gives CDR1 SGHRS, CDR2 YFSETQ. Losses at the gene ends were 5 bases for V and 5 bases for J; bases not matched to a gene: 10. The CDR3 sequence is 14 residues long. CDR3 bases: TGCGCCAGCAGTCGGGACAGCCACTACGACGAGCAGTACTTC. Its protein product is CASSRDSHYDEQYF.

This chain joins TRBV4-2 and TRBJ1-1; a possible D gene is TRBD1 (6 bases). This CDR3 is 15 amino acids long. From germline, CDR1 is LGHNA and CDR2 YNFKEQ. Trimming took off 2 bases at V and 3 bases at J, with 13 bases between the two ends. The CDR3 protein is CASSQPDSGHTEAFF. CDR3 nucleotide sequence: TGTGCCAGCAGCCAACCGGACAGCGGCCACACTGAAGCTTTCTTT.

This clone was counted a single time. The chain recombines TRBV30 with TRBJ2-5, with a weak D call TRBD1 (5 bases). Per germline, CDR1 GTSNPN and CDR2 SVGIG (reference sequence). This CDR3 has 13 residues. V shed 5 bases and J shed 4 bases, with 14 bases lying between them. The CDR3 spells CAWDSSHGETQYF. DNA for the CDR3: TGTGCCTGGGACAGCTCGCACGGAGAGACCCAGTACTTC.

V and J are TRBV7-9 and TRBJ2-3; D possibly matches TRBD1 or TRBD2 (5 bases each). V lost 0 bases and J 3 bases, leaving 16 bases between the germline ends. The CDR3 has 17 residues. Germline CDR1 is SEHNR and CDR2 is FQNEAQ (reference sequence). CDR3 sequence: CASSLARVRVGTDTQYF. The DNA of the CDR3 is TGTGCCAGCAGCTTAGCGCGGGTCAGGGTGGGGACAGATACGCAGTATTTT.

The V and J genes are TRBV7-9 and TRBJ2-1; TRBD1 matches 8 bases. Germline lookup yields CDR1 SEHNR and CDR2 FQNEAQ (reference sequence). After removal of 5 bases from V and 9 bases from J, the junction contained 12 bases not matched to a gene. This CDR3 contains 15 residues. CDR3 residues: CASSPPLQGETEQFF. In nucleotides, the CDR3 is TGTGCCAGCAGCCCTCCGTTACAGGGGGAAACTGAGCAGTTCTTC.

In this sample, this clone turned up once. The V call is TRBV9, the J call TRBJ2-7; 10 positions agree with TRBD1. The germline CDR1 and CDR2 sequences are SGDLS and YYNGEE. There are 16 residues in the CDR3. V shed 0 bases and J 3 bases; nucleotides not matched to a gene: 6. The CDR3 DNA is TGTGCCAGCAGCGTAGATCCTGGGACAGGGGACTACGAGCAGTACTTC. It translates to CASSVDPGTGDYEQYF.

CDR3 nucleotide sequence: TGTGCCAGCAGCTTAGGGGCTGGAAACACCATATATTTT. Its protein is CASSLGAGNTIYF. The rearrangement joins TRBV5-6 to TRBJ1-3, with D perhaps matching TRBD1 (5 bases). The CDR3 runs to 13 residues. The V gene's germline CDR1 is SGHDT and CDR2 YYEEEE. V was pared by 2 bases and J by 2 bases, with 5 bases between.